These 18 T cell receptor beta chains share one sample of origin, sequenced in a study of T cell responses to AZD1222 COVID-19 vaccine. Sequencing used immunoSEQ multiplex PCR; TCRdb keeps in-frame clones, though not all of them. In the table there are approximately 110,000 clones, roughly nine tenths of which are singletons. This specimen consisted of peripheral blood, obtained on day 0 of AZD1222 vaccination. The receptors were gathered from an adult in good health.

This chain uses TRBV6-2 or TRBV6-3 with TRBJ1-2; possible D gene TRBD1, 6 bases. Germline-derived CDR1 and CDR2 are MNHEY and SVGEGT. The CDR3 spans 15 residues. Trimming pared 4 bases from V and 4 bases from J, leaving 16 bases between. The CDR3 DNA reads as TGTGCCAGCAGTTCTACAGGGCCCGGAGGCTATGGCTACACCTTC. Amino acids: CASSSTGPGGYGYTF.

V and J are TRBV19 and TRBJ1-5, with D perhaps TRBD1 (6 bases). This CDR3 contains 18 residues. The germline V gene encodes CDR1 LNHDA and CDR2 SQIVND (reference sequence). Trimming left V 4 bases short and J 0 bases short, with 19 bases between. For the CDR3, the DNA is TGTGCCAGTAGTACGAGGGCCGGGACACAATATAGCAATCAGCCCCAGCATTTT. Amino acid sequence: CASSTRAGTQYSNQPQHF.

The chain couples TRBV15 to TRBJ1-2; maybe TRBD1 (6 bases). Per germline, CDR1 LNHNV and CDR2 YYDKDF (reference sequence). This CDR3 region has 14 residues. The V and J ends lost 4 bases and 2 bases respectively, with 11 bases between them. The CDR3 reads CATSKGQGNYGYTF. CDR3 nucleotide sequence: TGTGCCACCAGCAAAGGCCAGGGGAACTATGGCTACACCTTC.

This clone has more than one count but fewer than ten. The chain recombines TRBV29-1 with TRBJ2-6; D is unresolved. Trimming removed 7 bases from V and 0 bases from J, with 10 bases in between. Per germline, CDR1 SQVTM and CDR2 ANQGSEA. The CDR3 runs 14 residues. CDR3 amino acids: CSANSGSGANVLTF. CDR3 coding DNA: TGCAGCGCGAATTCGGGCTCTGGGGCCAACGTCCTGACTTTC.

V gene TRBV7-6 combines with J gene TRBJ1-1; TRBD1 matches 9 bases. CDR1 SGHVS and CDR2 FNYEAQ come from the germline V gene. This CDR3 has 15 amino acids. Trimming at V came to 4 bases and at J to 6 bases, leaving 9 bases not matched to a gene. CDR3 in DNA: TGTGCCAGCAGCTCCGGGACAGGGAAGGGGGCTGAAGCTTTCTTT. Translated: CASSSGTGKGAEAFF.

The V and J genes are TRBV27 and TRBJ1-2; 8 positions match TRBD1. The germline V gene encodes CDR1 MNHEY and CDR2 SMNVEV (reference sequence). The CDR3 has 13 amino acids. The junction had 9 bases not matched to a gene; V was cut back by 6 bases and J by 9 bases. The CDR3 DNA reads TGTGCCAGCAGCACGACAGGGGCAGGTAGCTACACCTTC. It codes for CASSTTGAGSYTF.

The chain recombines TRBV3-1 (or the pseudogene TRBV3-2) with TRBJ2-7; D is possibly TRBD2 (6 bases). The CDR3 has 13 residues. Germline values: CDR1 LGHDT, CDR2 YNNKEL (reference sequence). V shed 1 base and J shed 3 bases, with 7 bases lying between them. DNA for the CDR3: TGTGCCAGCAGCCAAGTGGGGGGCTACGAGCAGTACTTC. This codes for CASSQVGGYEQYF.

This chain links TRBV6-1 with TRBJ1-2; weak D call: TRBD1 (5 bases). Germline assignment: CDR1 MNHNS and CDR2 SASEGT. Trimming removed 3 bases at V and 6 bases at J, with 14 bases between. The CDR3 is made up of 14 amino acids. CDR3 sequence reads: CASSDPGERHGYTF. The CDR3 nucleotides are TGTGCCAGCAGTGATCCGGGGGAGAGACATGGCTACACCTTC.

The chain combines TRBV7-2 with TRBJ1-4; weak D call: TRBD1 (6 bases). CDR3 size: 13 residues. Germline-derived CDR1 and CDR2 are SGHTA and FQGNSA. V lost 1 base and J lost 10, with 10 bases in between. CDR3 DNA: TGTGCCAGCAGCTTAGGGGAAGGGGGAAAACTGTTTTTT. Translated: CASSLGEGGKLFF.

The rearrangement uses TRBV3-1 (or the pseudogene TRBV3-2) and TRBJ2-5; D may be TRBD1 (6 bases). From germline, CDR1 is LGHDT and CDR2 YNNKEL (reference sequence). This CDR3 is 16 amino acids long. V was pared by 3 bases and J by 1 base, with 15 bases between. The CDR3 DNA is TGTGCCAGCAGCCAGGTGGGCAGGGGAGCCCAAGAGACCCAGTACTTC. This sequence encodes CASSQVGRGAQETQYF.

The chain has TRBV19 and TRBJ2-5, with no clear D. CDR3 length: 13 residues. The germline V and J ends were trimmed by 1 base and 4 bases, with 7 bases remaining between them. Germline CDR1 reads LNHDA; CDR2 reads SQIVND (reference sequence). Here the CDR3 DNA reads TGTGCCAGTAGTATAGTGTCGGGAGAGACCCAGTACTTC. Translated: CASSIVSGETQYF.

The V and J genes are TRBV3-1 (or the pseudogene TRBV3-2) and TRBJ2-5; 10 nucleotides line up with TRBD2. The CDR3 is made up of 17 amino acids. V trimming: 4 bases; J trimming: 5 bases; junction bases outside the gene matches: 13. Germline V gene data show CDR1 as LGHDT and CDR2 as YNNKEL (reference sequence). The CDR3 DNA follows: TGTGCCAGCAGCCCAGTTTGGGCTAGCGGGAGTGGTGAGACCCAGTACTTC. Its translation is CASSPVWASGSGETQYF.

This CDR3 reads CASSFGTSGYTDTQYF. The CDR3 coding sequence is TGCGCCAGCAGCTTCGGGACTAGCGGTTACACAGATACGCAGTATTTT. The chain combines TRBV5-1 with TRBJ2-3; 11 bases map to TRBD2. The CDR3 is 16 amino acids. CDR1 is SGHRS, CDR2 YFSETQ, per germline. V lost 2 bases and J lost 2; bases outside the gene matches: 4.

V is TRBV7-8 and J is TRBJ2-1, with TRBD2 identical over 7 bases. From germline, CDR1 is SGHVS and CDR2 FQNEAQ. The length of the CDR3 is 16 residues. The trim removed 4 bases at V and 0 bases at J, leaving 6 bases unmatched. CDR3 DNA: TGTGCCAGCAGCTCACTAGCGCGGCTCTCCTACAATGAGCAGTTCTTC. This sequence encodes CASSSLARLSYNEQFF. Filled out from reference TRBV7-8 and TRBJ2-1, the complete variable domain reads GAGVSQSPRYKVAKRGQDVALRCDPISGHVSLFWYQQALGQGPEFLTYFQNEAQLDKSGLPSDRFFAERPEGSVSTLKIQRTQQEDSAVYLCASSSLARLSYNEQFFGPGTRLTVL.

The CDR3 is CASSPGGGGRIYEQYF. The CDR3 coding sequence is TGTGCCAGCAGTCCCGGGGGCGGGGGGCGAATCTACGAGCAGTACTTC. J is TRBJ2-7 and V is TRBV28, with 8 bases identical to TRBD2. The junction had 12 bases not matched to a gene; V was cut back by 5 bases and J by 3 bases. CDR1 and CDR2 (germline): MDHEN, SYDVKM. The CDR3 is made up of 16 amino acids.

The chain links TRBV11-2 to TRBJ1-1; D gene unclear. The ends were cut back, 3 bases at V and 0 bases at J, with 11 bases in the middle. From germline, CDR1 is SGHAT and CDR2 FQNNGV. The CDR3 contains 15 residues. CDR3 amino acids: CASSLDRVLNTEAFF. The CDR3 coding sequence is TGTGCCAGCAGCTTGGATCGGGTATTGAACACTGAAGCTTTCTTT.

This rearrangement joins TRBV5-1 to TRBJ1-1, with 8 bases matching TRBD1. Trimming at V came to 3 bases and at J to 4 bases, leaving 2 bases not matched to a gene. Germline lookup yields CDR1 SGHRS and CDR2 YFSETQ. This CDR3 is built from 13 residues. CDR3 sequence: CASSSDRVTEAFF. CDR3 nucleotide sequence: TGCGCCAGCAGCTCGGACAGGGTCACTGAAGCTTTCTTT.

This clone has just one count. V usage is TRBV28 and J usage is TRBJ2-7, with 13 bases fitting TRBD2. The germline gives CDR1 MDHEN, CDR2 SYDVKM. The CDR3 length is 16 residues. Trimming took 5 bases from V and 13 from J; bases not matched to a gene: 17. CDR3 coding DNA: TGTGCCAGCAGTGTGACTAGCGGGGGGAGGTTGACGCTTCCATACTTC. This sequence encodes CASSVTSGGRLTLPYF.